A selection of T cell receptor beta chains follows, all from one sample in a study of technical replicates of blood from several donors. Clones were read by immunoSEQ multiplex PCR, and TCRdb kept only the in-frame ones, dropping some. The sample contains roughly 40,000 clones, 90% to 97% of which appear only once. The sequencing input was T cells isolated from PBMCs. The receptors originated from a human donor in good health. Both conserved end residues are part of each CDR3. Each record gives: V gene, D gene, J gene, clone size, CDR3 DNA, CDR3 protein. A D gene is named only where the DNA matches it firmly. Clone sizes are given selectively: once, few, many, or a class where the clone is expanded.

>TRBV11-3|NA|TRBJ1-2|NA
TGTGCCAGCAGCTTAGGGGGGCCCACATACAACTATGGCTACACCTTC
CASSLGGPTYNYGYTF
>TRBV25-1|NA|TRBJ2-5|NA
TGTGCCAGTTCCTTGCCTCGGGAGACCCAGTACTTC
CASSLPRETQYF
>TRBV5-1|NA|TRBJ1-2|once
TGCGCCAGCAGCTTGGGTACGGAGGAGGGCTACACCTTC
CASSLGTEEGYTF
>TRBV19|NA|TRBJ2-7|NA
TGTGCCAGTAGTCCCGGTTCCTACGAGCAGTACTTC
CASSPGSYEQYF
>TRBV25-1|NA|TRBJ2-7|NA
TGTGCCAGCAGTTTTAGCGGTTCTTACGAGCAGTACTTC
CASSFSGSYEQYF
>TRBV28|NA|TRBJ1-2|NA
TGTGCCAGCAGTTTGCCCCGGGACTCGGTTGGCTACACCTTC
CASSLPRDSVGYTF
>TRBV7-8|TRBD2|TRBJ2-1|NA
TGTGCCAGCAGCCCTAGGACTAGCGGGGACAGCAGCAATGAGCAGTTCTTC
CASSPRTSGDSSNEQFF
>TRBV3-1/TRBV3-2|NA|TRBJ2-1|NA
TGTGCCAGCGGAGATGAGCAGTTCTTC
CASGDEQFF
>TRBV5-4|NA|TRBJ2-1|NA
TGTGCCAGCAGCGCAGGGGCCAATGAGCAGTTCTTC
CASSAGANEQFF
>TRBV9|TRBD2|TRBJ2-7|NA
TGTGCCAGCAGCGTGGGTCTAGCGGGAACCTGGGCCTACGAGCAGTACTTC
CASSVGLAGTWAYEQYF
>TRBV19|NA|TRBJ2-7|NA
TGTGCCAGTAGTACACAGGCATACTACGAGCAGTACTTC
CASSTQAYYEQYF
>TRBV2|NA|TRBJ1-1|few
TGTGCCAGCAGTGTTACAGCTGAAGCTTTCTTT
CASSVTAEAFF
>TRBV10-3|NA|TRBJ1-2|NA
TGTGCCATCCGGGGGAGGGTTGGCTACACCTTC
CAIRGRVGYTF
>TRBV15|NA|TRBJ1-1|NA
TGTGCCACCAGCAGAGATCTAGGAGGCACTGAAGCTTTCTTT
CATSRDLGGTEAFF
>TRBV10-3|NA|TRBJ2-1|NA
TGTGCCATCAACGGGAAGGCCTCCTACAATGAGCAGTTCTTC
CAINGKASYNEQFF
>TRBV30|NA|TRBJ2-5|NA
TGTGCCTGGAGTCCGGTTGTCCAAGAGACCCAGTACTTC
CAWSPVVQETQYF
>TRBV29-1|TRBD2|TRBJ2-1|once
TGCAGCGTCAACAAAGGACTAGCAGAGCAGTTCTTC
CSVNKGLAEQFF
>TRBV11-2|NA|TRBJ2-1|NA
TGTGCCAGCAGCTTAGGGTCCTTAGCGATCGATGAGCAGTTCTTC
CASSLGSLAIDEQFF
>TRBV5-8|NA|TRBJ1-3|NA
TGTGCCAGCAGCTCATCCAGGGCGGTGGGAAACACCATATATTTT
CASSSSRAVGNTIYF
>TRBV29-1|NA|TRBJ1-2|NA
TGCAGCGTTGAAACAAATTATGGCTACACCTTC
CSVETNYGYTF
>TRBV19|TRBD1|TRBJ2-3|NA
TGTGCCAGTAGTACTTGGACAGGGAGAGATACGCAGTATTTT
CASSTWTGRDTQYF
>TRBV6-6|NA|TRBJ2-7|NA
TGTGCCAGCAGGAGGAGGGACGAGCAGTACTTC
CASRRRDEQYF
>TRBV5-4|NA|TRBJ2-3|NA
TGTGCCAGCAGCCCTACTAGTATTAGCACAGATACGCAGTATTTT
CASSPTSISTDTQYF
>TRBV19|NA|TRBJ1-1|NA
TGTGCCAGTTCATACAGGGAGTCTGAAGCTTTCTTT
CASSYRESEAFF
>TRBV7-2|TRBD2|TRBJ2-1|NA
TGTGCCAGCAGCTTAAGAGGGGCTAGCGGAGAACAGCAGTTCTTC
CASSLRGASGEQQFF
>TRBV7-8|TRBD1|TRBJ2-3|NA
TGTGCCAGCAGCTCGGGACAGGACCCCCACACAGATACGCAGTATTTT
CASSSGQDPHTDTQYF
>TRBV10-3|NA|TRBJ1-1|NA
TGTGCCATCAGTGCAGCACCGGGACAAGCGAACACTGAAGCTTTCTTT
CAISAAPGQANTEAFF